The sequence of this T cell receptor beta chain was determined in a study of T cells in Graves' hyperthyroidism and ophthalmopathy. Findings of the study overall: The blood repertoire included most of the expanded thyroid clonotypes above 0.001. A model built on 13 V-J features separated ophthalmopathy from stable hyperthyroidism.

The study included ophthalmopathy patients with Clinical Activity Score at least 3, NOSPECS grade at least 4 and duration under 3 months. The PBMCs were taken from approximately 9 ml of fresh peripheral blood. There are many counts of this clonotype. Its antigen is unidentified. Unmatched junction bases numbered 2, after V lost 2 bases and J lost 2 bases. CDR3 length: 13 residues. The V gene's germline CDR1 is SQVTM and CDR2 ANQGSEA. TCR beta CDR3 sequences were amplified from RNA transcripts. With the HTBI primer set, the TCR CDR3 went through a first round of RT-PCR. MiXCR, applied by TCRdb to the multiplex PCR reads, yields one record per CDR3 protein. The sample shows approximately 600,000 distinct CDR3 sequences, about 15% of them seen only once.

The chain is built from TRBV29-1 and TRBJ2-7; 8 bases agree with TRBD1. The sequencing sample was made of blood. The sequence derives from a woman aged 40 to 49 with Graves' ophthalmopathy. CDR3 sequence: CSVEKQGAYEQYF. In DNA, the CDR3 is TGCAGCGTTGAAAAACAGGGGGCCTACGAGCAGTACTTC.